This T cell receptor beta chain was captured in a study of blood T cell repertoires in COVID-19. Germline V lookup: CDR1 ENHRY, CDR2 SYGVKD. The CDR3 is made up of 17 amino acids. V lost 4 bases to trimming and J lost 7 bases, with 20 bases between them. Profiling relied on immunoSEQ multiplex PCR, and the TCRdb table lists in-frame clones only, not all of them. This table has 200,000 to 250,000 clones, roughly 80% appearing once. The clonotype was recovered from a woman in her seventies with acute or convalescent COVID-19. Material: peripheral blood. The chain uses TRBV10-3 and TRBJ1-6, with a possible D match to TRBD1 (6 bases). This CDR3 is CAISGGVQGQVNSPLHF. CDR3 DNA: TGTGCCATCAGTGGCGGCGTACAGGGTCAGGTCAATTCACCCCTCCACTTT.